The rows below give T cell receptor beta chains drawn from one sample of a study of CD8+CD57+ T cells in acquired aplastic anemia. Each CDR3 protein gets one entry after TCRdb re-called the reads with MiXCR. In the table there are roughly 250,000 distinct CDR3 sequences, around half of which are singletons. The sequenced material came from sorted CD4+, CD8+, or CD8+CD57+ T cells (not recorded which) from PBMCs. These receptors came from a human donor with aplastic anemia. CDR3s include the opening cysteine and the closing phenylalanine or tryptophan. The order of the fields is D gene, V gene, J gene, clone size, CDR3 protein, CDR3 DNA. A D gene is named only where the DNA matches it firmly. Clone size is not always given. Where it is, it says once, few, many or a class for expanded clones.

D gene: TRBD2
V gene: TRBV10-3
J gene: TRBJ2-3
clone size: .
CDR3 protein: CAISERPGTSGRHTQYF
CDR3 DNA: TGTGCCATCAGTGAACGGCCAGGGACTAGCGGGAGGCATACGCAGTATTTT

D gene: .
V gene: TRBV2
J gene: TRBJ1-6
clone size: .
CDR3 protein: CGSFDRDASPLHF
CDR3 DNA: TGTGGCAGCTTCGACAGAGATGCTTCACCCCTCCACTTT

D gene: .
V gene: TRBV7-2
J gene: TRBJ1-1
clone size: many
CDR3 protein: CASSLEAGMNTEAFF
CDR3 DNA: TGTGCCAGCAGCTTAGAAGCAGGGATGAACACTGAAGCTTTCTTT

D gene: .
V gene: TRBV24-1
J gene: TRBJ2-7
clone size: .
CDR3 protein: CATSDRVSASYEQYF
CDR3 DNA: TGTGCCACCAGCGATAGGGTCTCGGCTTCCTACGAGCAGTACTTC

D gene: .
V gene: TRBV7-9
J gene: TRBJ2-3
clone size: many
CDR3 protein: CASSRADTQYF
CDR3 DNA: TGTGCCAGCAGCCGGGCGGATACGCAGTATTTT

D gene: TRBD1
V gene: TRBV4-3
J gene: TRBJ1-1
clone size: few
CDR3 protein: CASSQDVGTGWSEAFF
CDR3 DNA: TGCGCCAGCAGCCAAGATGTTGGGACAGGGTGGTCTGAAGCTTTCTTT

D gene: .
V gene: TRBV9
J gene: TRBJ2-7
clone size: many
CDR3 protein: CASSVGTRTTEQYF
CDR3 DNA: TGTGCCAGCAGCGTAGGGACCCGGACTACCGAGCAGTACTTC

D gene: .
V gene: TRBV6-5
J gene: TRBJ2-5
clone size: many
CDR3 protein: CASRTSAETQYF
CDR3 DNA: TGTGCCAGCAGAACGTCCGCCGAGACCCAGTACTTC

D gene: TRBD2
V gene: TRBV6-1
J gene: TRBJ2-1
clone size: many
CDR3 protein: CASSELAGAYNEQFF
CDR3 DNA: TGTGCCAGCAGTGAACTAGCGGGAGCCTACAATGAGCAGTTCTTC

D gene: .
V gene: TRBV25-1
J gene: TRBJ1-6
clone size: few
CDR3 protein: CATGGVYNSPLHF
CDR3 DNA: TGTGCCACGGGGGGTGTCTATAATTCACCCCTCCACTTT